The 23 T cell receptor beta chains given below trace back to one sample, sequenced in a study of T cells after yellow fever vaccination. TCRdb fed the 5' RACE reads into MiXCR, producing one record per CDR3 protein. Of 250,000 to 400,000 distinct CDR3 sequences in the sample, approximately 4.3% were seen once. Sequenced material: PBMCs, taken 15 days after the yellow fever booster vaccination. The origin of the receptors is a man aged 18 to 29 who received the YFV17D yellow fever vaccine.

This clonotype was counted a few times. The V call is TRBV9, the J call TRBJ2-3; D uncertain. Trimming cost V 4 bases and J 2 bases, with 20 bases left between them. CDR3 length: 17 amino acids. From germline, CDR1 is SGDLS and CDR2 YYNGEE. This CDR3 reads CASSPPHDHPLTDTQYF. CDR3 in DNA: TGTGCCAGCAGCCCTCCCCACGATCATCCCCTCACAGATACGCAGTATTTT.

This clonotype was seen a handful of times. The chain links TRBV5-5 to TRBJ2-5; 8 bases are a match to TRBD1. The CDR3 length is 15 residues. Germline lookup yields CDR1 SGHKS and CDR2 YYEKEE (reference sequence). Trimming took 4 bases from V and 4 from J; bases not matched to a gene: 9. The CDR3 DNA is TGTGCCAGCAGCCATTCGACAGGGGCAGGAGAGACCCAGTACTTC. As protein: CASSHSTGAGETQYF. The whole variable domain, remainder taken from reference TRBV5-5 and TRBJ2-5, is DAGVTQSPTHLIKTRGQQVTLRCSPISGHKSVSWYQQVLGQGPQFIFQYYEKEERGRGNFPDRFSARQFPNYSSELNVNALLLGDSALYLCASSHSTGAGETQYFGPGTRLLVL.

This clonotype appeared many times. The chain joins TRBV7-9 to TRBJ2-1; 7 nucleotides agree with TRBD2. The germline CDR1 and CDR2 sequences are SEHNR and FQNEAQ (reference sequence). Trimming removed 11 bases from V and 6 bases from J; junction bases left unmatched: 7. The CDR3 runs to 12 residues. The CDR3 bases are TGTGCCGGACTAGACAGCCGCAATGAGCAGTTCTTC. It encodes CAGLDSRNEQFF. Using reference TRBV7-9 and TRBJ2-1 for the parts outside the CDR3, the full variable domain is DTGVSQNPRHKITKRGQNVTFRCDPISEHNRLYWYRQTLGQGPEFLTYFQNEAQLEKSRLLSDRFSAERPKGSFSTLEIQRTEQGDSAMYLCAGLDSRNEQFFGPGTRLTVL.

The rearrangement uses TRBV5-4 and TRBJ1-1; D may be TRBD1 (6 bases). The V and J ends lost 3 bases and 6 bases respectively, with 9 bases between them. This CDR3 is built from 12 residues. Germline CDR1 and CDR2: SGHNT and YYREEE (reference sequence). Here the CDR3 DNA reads TGTGCCAGCAGCTCGGGGACATCTGAAGCTTTCTTT. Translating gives CASSSGTSEAFF.

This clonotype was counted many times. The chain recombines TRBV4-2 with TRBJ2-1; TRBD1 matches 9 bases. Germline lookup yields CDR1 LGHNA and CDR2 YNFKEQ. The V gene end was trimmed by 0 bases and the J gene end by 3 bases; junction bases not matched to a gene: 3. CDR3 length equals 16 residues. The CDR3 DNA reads TGTGCCAGCAGCCAAGAGGACAGGGGATACTACAATGAGCAGTTCTTC. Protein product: CASSQEDRGYYNEQFF.

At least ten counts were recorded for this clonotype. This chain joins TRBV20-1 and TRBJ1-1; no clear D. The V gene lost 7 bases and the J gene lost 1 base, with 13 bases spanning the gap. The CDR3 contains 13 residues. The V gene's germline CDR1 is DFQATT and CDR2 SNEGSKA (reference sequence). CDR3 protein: CSGVRRRNTEAFF. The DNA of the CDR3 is TGCAGTGGGGTACGGCGACGGAACACTGAAGCTTTCTTT.

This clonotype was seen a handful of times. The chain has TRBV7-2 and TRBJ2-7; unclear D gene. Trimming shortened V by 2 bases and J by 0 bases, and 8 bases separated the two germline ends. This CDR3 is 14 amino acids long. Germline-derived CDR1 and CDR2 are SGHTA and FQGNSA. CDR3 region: CASSLPWASYEQYF. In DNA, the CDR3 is TGTGCCAGCAGCTTACCGTGGGCCTCCTACGAGCAGTACTTC.

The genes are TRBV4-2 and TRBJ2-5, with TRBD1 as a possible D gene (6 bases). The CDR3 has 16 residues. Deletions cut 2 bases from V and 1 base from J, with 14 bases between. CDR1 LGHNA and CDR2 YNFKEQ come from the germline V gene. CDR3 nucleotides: TGTGCCAGCAGCCAAACCCCTGGGGGCTTCCAAGAGACCCAGTACTTC. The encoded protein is CASSQTPGGFQETQYF.

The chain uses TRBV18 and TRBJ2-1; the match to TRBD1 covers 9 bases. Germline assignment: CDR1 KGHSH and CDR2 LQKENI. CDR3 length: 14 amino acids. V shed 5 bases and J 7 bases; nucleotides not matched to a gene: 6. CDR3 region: CASSAQGAGNEQFF. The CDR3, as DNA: TGTGCCAGCTCAGCACAGGGGGCTGGTAATGAGCAGTTCTTC.

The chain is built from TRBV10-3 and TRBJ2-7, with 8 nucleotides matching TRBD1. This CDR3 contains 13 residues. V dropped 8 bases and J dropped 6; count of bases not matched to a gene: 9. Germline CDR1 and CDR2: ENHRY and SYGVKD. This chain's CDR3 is CAISRTGSAEQYV. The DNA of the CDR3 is TGTGCCATCTCCCGGACAGGGTCCGCCGAGCAGTACGTC.

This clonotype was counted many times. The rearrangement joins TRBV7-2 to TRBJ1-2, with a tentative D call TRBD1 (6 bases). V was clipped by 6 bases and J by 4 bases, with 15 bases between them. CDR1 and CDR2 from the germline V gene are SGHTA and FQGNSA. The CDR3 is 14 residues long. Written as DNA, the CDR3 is TGTGCCAGCAGTTTCGACAGGCAGGGCTATGGCTACACCTTC. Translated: CASSFDRQGYGYTF.

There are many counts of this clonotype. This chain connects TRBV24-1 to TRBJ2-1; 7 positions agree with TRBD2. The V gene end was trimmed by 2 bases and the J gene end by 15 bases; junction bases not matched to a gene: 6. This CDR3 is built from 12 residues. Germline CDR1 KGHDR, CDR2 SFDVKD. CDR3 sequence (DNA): TGTGCCACCAGTGATTACGGACTAGTTCGGTTCTTC. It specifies CATSDYGLVRFF.

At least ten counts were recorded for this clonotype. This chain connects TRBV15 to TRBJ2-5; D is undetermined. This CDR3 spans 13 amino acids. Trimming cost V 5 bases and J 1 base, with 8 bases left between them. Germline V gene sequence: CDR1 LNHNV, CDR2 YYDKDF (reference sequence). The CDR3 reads CATSRRFQETQYF. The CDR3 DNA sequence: TGTGCCACCAGCCGTCGGTTCCAAGAGACCCAGTACTTC.

The CDR3 reads CANRSSSGPSYEQYF. CDR3 nucleotide sequence: TGCGCCAACAGAAGCAGTAGCGGGCCCTCCTACGAGCAGTACTTC. The chain uses TRBV10-1 and TRBJ2-7; 7 bases fit TRBD2. The CDR3 extends over 15 amino acids. Germline CDR1 reads WNHNN; CDR2 reads SYGVQD (reference sequence). V lost 10 bases and J lost 0; bases outside the gene matches: 12.

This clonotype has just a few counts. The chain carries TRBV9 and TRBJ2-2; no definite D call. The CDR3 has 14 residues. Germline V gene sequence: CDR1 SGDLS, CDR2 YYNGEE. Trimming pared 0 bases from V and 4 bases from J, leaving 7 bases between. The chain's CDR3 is CASSVDLFTGELFF. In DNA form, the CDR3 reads TGTGCCAGCAGCGTAGATTTGTTCACCGGGGAGCTGTTTTTT.

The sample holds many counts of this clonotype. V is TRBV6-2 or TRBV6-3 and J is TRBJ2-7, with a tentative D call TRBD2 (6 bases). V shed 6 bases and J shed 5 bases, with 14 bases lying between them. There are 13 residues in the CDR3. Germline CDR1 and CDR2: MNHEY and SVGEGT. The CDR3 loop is CASREGGWDEQYV. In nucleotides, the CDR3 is TGTGCCAGCAGGGAAGGAGGGTGGGACGAGCAGTACGTC.

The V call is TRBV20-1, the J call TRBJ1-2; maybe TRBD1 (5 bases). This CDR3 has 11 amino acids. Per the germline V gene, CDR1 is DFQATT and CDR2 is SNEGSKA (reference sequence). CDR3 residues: CGGGLYDGYTF. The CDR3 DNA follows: TGCGGCGGGGGGTTGTATGATGGCTACACCTTC.

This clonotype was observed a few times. The CDR3 loop is CSVEPGQRADTQYF. In DNA form, the CDR3 reads TGCAGCGTTGAACCAGGTCAAAGGGCAGATACGCAGTATTTT. The chain couples TRBV29-1 to TRBJ2-3; D gene unclear. The germline CDR1 and CDR2 sequences are SQVTM and ANQGSEA. This CDR3 is built from 14 residues. V lost 2 bases, J lost 4 bases, and 13 bases lay in between.

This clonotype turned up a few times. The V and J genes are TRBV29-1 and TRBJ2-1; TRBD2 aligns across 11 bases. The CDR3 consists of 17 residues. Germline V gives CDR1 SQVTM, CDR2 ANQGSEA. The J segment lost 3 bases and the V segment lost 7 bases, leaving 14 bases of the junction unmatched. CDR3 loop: CSAPSYVAGGHYNEQFF. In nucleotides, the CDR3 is TGCAGCGCTCCCTCCTATGTAGCGGGGGGGCACTACAATGAGCAGTTCTTC.

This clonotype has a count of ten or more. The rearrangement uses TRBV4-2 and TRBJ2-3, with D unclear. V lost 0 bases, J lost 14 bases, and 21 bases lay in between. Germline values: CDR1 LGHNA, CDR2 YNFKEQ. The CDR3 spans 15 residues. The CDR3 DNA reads TGTGCCAGCAGCCAAGAGTCCATCGGAAGTGCCGTTTCGTATTTT. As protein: CASSQESIGSAVSYF.

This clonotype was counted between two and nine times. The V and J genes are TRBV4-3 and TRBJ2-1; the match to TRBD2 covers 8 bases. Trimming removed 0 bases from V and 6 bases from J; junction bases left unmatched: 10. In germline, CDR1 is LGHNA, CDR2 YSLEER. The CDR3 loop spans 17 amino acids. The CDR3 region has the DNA TGCGCCAGCAGCCAAGATCCCCTACGGGGGGGGGGCAATGAGCAGTTCTTC. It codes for CASSQDPLRGGGNEQFF.

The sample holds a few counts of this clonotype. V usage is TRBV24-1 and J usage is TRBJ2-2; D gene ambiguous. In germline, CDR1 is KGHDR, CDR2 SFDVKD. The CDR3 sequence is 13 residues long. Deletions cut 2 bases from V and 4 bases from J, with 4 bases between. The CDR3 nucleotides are TGTGCCACCAGTGATTCGGGCACCGGGGAGCTGTTTTTT. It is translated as CATSDSGTGELFF.

CDR3 sequence reads: CSAPTGITEAFF. In nucleotides, the CDR3 is TGCAGTGCTCCGACAGGGATCACTGAAGCTTTCTTT. The genes are TRBV20-1 and TRBJ1-1, with TRBD1 matching over 7 bases. Germline V gives CDR1 DFQATT, CDR2 SNEGSKA (reference sequence). There are 12 residues in the CDR3. Trimming at V came to 5 bases and at J to 4 bases, leaving 4 bases not matched to a gene.